The clone carrying this T cell receptor beta chain was picked up a small number of times. Antigen: not known. The data derive from a study of CD8+ T cells in alopecia areata. Trimming left V 4 bases short and J 7 bases short, with 8 bases between. CDR3 length equals 11 residues. Germline loops: CDR1 SNHLY, CDR2 FYNNEI. Reverse transcription of extracted RNA yielded cDNA, which provided the sequencing template. Profiling relied on immunoSEQ multiplex PCR, and the TCRdb table lists in-frame clones only, not all of them. The sample has about 270,000 clones, 60% seen once. Treatment of the sample: oral pan-JAK inhibitor, 5-10 mg twice daily. The study team obtained lesional scalp punch biopsies and peripheral blood from alopecia areata patients. Researchers picked out CD4+ and CD8+ T cells from PBMCs by sorting. Overall study results and limits: Unlike in mice, where it was clearer, TCR sharing across patients was less clear, possibly HLA-related. Tofacitinib delivered significant drops in scalp clonality and in expanded CD8+ clones among the top 100.

This TCR came from a human donor with alopecia areata. The sequencing here drew on CD4+ T cells sorted from blood, taken around week 53, from a patient treated with tofacitinib. The V gene is TRBV2, the J gene TRBJ2-7, with D uncertain. The CDR3 sequence is CASSAETEQYF. CDR3 nucleotide sequence: TGTGCCAGCAGTGCGGAGACAGAGCAGTACTTC.